The next 19 T cell receptor beta chains were all read from a single sample in a study of T cell clonotyping in hematopoietic cell transplantation. TCRdb keeps only in-frame clones here, not all; method: immunoSEQ multiplex PCR. The table has approximately 20,000 clones, more than 60% seen once. The sample was peripheral blood mononuclear cells. The receptor source for this set is a man in his sixties in good health. Some clones in this sample may be carry-over from other donors' samples.

This sequence joins TRBV4-1 and TRBJ2-7; 14 nucleotides agree with TRBD2. CDR3 length equals 20 residues. Losses at the gene ends were 3 bases for V and 0 bases for J; bases not matched to a gene: 13. CDR1 is MGHRA, CDR2 YSYEKL, per germline. In DNA form, the CDR3 reads TGCGCCAGCAGCCAGAGCCTCCTACCGGGACTAGCGGGAGTCTCCTACGAGCAGTACTTC. Protein product: CASSQSLLPGLAGVSYEQYF.

The chain joins TRBV5-6 to TRBJ2-2, with 9 bases that match TRBD1. The CDR3 is 16 residues long. With V trimmed by 4 bases and J by 6 bases, 10 bases remained unmatched. CDR1 SGHDT and CDR2 YYEEEE come from the germline V gene. The CDR3 DNA reads as TGTGCCAGCAGCCACACCGGGACAGGGTTATCCGGGGAGCTGTTTTTT. Encoded protein: CASSHTGTGLSGELFF.

This sequence joins TRBV27 and TRBJ2-1; no clear D. The CDR3 spans 14 residues. Trimming cost V 8 bases and J 0 bases, with 11 bases left between them. The germline V gene encodes CDR1 MNHEY and CDR2 SMNVEV (reference sequence). The CDR3 sequence: CASGRPDSYNEQFF. The CDR3 DNA is TGTGCCAGCGGGCGACCCGACTCCTACAATGAGCAGTTCTTC.

This clone was seen only once. This chain uses TRBV9 with TRBJ2-7; the D gene is possibly TRBD1 (6 bases). Trimming stripped 4 bases from V and 0 bases from J, with 17 bases between. CDR3 length: 16 residues. Per germline, CDR1 SGDLS and CDR2 YYNGEE. In nucleotides, the CDR3 is TGTGCCAGCAGCTTATCAACAGGGTTTAGCTCCTACGAGCAGTACTTC. Translating it yields CASSLSTGFSSYEQYF.

In this sample, this clone turned up a few times. The rearrangement joins TRBV7-6 to TRBJ1-2; 8 nucleotides match TRBD1. Germline CDR1 SGHVS, CDR2 FNYEAQ. J gave up 3 bases and V 5 bases, and 5 bases lay outside the gene matches. The CDR3 is 14 residues long. CDR3 residues: CASSQHRGDYGYTF. DNA for the CDR3: TGTGCCAGCAGCCAACACAGGGGGGACTATGGCTACACCTTC.

This clone was counted a few times. The V gene is TRBV2, the J gene TRBJ1-5, with unresolved D. This CDR3 spans 14 amino acids. V was trimmed by 5 bases and J by 1 base, leaving 9 bases between them. CDR1 and CDR2 (germline): SNHLY, FYNNEI. The CDR3 nucleotides read TGTGCCAGCAGTCAGGACGGAAGCAATCAGCCCCAGCATTTT. It yields the protein CASSQDGSNQPQHF.

CDR3: CASSPEVGFGGNTIYF. In DNA, the CDR3 is TGTGCCAGCAGTCCAGAGGTCGGGTTCGGGGGAAACACCATATATTTT. The chain employs TRBV28 and TRBJ1-3; D unresolved. V was shortened by 5 bases and J by 4 bases, with 18 bases between the two germline ends. The CDR3 totals 16 residues. CDR1 MDHEN and CDR2 SYDVKM come from the germline V gene.

The chain couples TRBV5-1 to TRBJ1-1, with D perhaps matching TRBD1 (6 bases). The V end lost 3 bases, the J end lost 1 base, and 10 bases lay between the germline ends. Germline V CDR1 and CDR2: SGHRS, YFSETQ. This CDR3 is 14 amino acids long. This CDR3 is CASSSTTGNTEAFF. The DNA of the CDR3 is TGCGCCAGCAGCTCCACGACAGGGAACACTGAAGCTTTCTTT.

V usage is TRBV7-9 and J usage is TRBJ2-7; D not certain. Trimming took 5 bases from V and 3 from J, leaving 14 bases between them. CDR3 length equals 14 residues. Germline CDR1 reads SEHNR; CDR2 reads FQNEAQ (reference sequence). CDR3 in amino acids: CASSPRLGDYEQYF. The CDR3 DNA sequence: TGTGCCAGCAGCCCTAGGCTTGGGGACTACGAGCAGTACTTC.

The chain combines TRBV6-1 with TRBJ1-3; possibly TRBD1 for D (5 bases). The length of the CDR3 is 14 residues. V lost 4 bases and J 4 bases, leaving 11 bases between the germline ends. Germline values: CDR1 MNHNS, CDR2 SASEGT. The CDR3 region has the DNA TGTGCCAGCAGTGTTCGGACACAGGGAAACACCATATATTTT. Translated, it gives CASSVRTQGNTIYF.

The chain has TRBV29-1 and TRBJ2-7; 8 nucleotides line up with TRBD1. Germline V gives CDR1 SQVTM, CDR2 ANQGSEA. The J segment lost 5 bases and the V segment lost 3 bases, leaving 3 bases of the junction unmatched. CDR3 length equals 12 residues. CDR3 sequence reads: CSVDDRGDEQYF. CDR3 in DNA: TGCAGCGTTGATGACAGGGGTGACGAGCAGTACTTC.

CDR3 nucleotide sequence: TGTGCCAGTAGGGAACTAGCGGCTGGGGGCGATGAGCAGTTCTTC. Encoded protein: CASRELAAGGDEQFF. J is TRBJ2-1 and V is TRBV19, with TRBD2 matching 8 bases. Germline V gene data show CDR1 as LNHDA and CDR2 as SQIVND (reference sequence). V lost 6 bases, J lost 8 bases, and 12 bases stayed unmatched. The CDR3 sequence is 15 residues long.

V gene TRBV6-1 combines with J gene TRBJ1-5; weak D call: TRBD1 (6 bases). The CDR3 is 16 residues long. CDR1 and CDR2 from the germline V gene are MNHNS and SASEGT. Trimming cost V 4 bases and J 0 bases, with 13 bases left between them. The CDR3 region has the DNA TGTGCCAGCAGTGCCAAAGGGGGGTATAGCAATCAGCCCCAGCATTTT. It yields the protein CASSAKGGYSNQPQHF.

This clone was counted a few times. V and J are TRBV9 and TRBJ1-2; D remains unclear. Germline values: CDR1 SGDLS, CDR2 YYNGEE. The germline V and J ends were trimmed by 0 bases and 3 bases, with 12 bases remaining between them. The CDR3 spans 15 residues. In nucleotides, the CDR3 is TGTGCCAGCAGCGTAGCGGTCCTCCCCTACTATGGCTACACCTTC. It is translated as CASSVAVLPYYGYTF.

This clone was seen a few times. The gene calls are TRBV6-5 and TRBJ2-7; 12 bases fit TRBD2. The CDR3 consists of 14 residues. J lost 4 bases, V lost 6 bases, and 4 bases had no gene match. Germline CDR1 and CDR2: MNHEY and SVGAGI. CDR3 residues: CASSSGTSGYEQYF. In DNA form, the CDR3 reads TGTGCCAGCAGCTCCGGGACTAGCGGGTACGAGCAGTACTTC.

The chain links TRBV6-6 to TRBJ2-1; D may be TRBD1 or TRBD2 (5 bases each). Germline V gives CDR1 MNHNY, CDR2 SVGAGI (reference sequence). CDR3 length equals 14 residues. V was cut by 2 bases and J by 8 bases, with 13 bases left in between. CDR3 nucleotides: TGTGCCAGCAGTTACCGGGGCCAGGAGTATGAGCAGTTCTTC. Its translation is CASSYRGQEYEQFF.

The chain links TRBV29-1 to TRBJ2-7; 8 bases line up with TRBD1. Trimming removed 6 bases from V and 0 bases from J; junction bases left unmatched: 10. Germline loops: CDR1 SQVTM, CDR2 ANQGSEA. The CDR3 is 15 amino acids. The CDR3 DNA reads as TGCAGCGTCTTCCTCGGGGACAGGCCCTCCTACGAGCAGTACTTC. This translates into CSVFLGDRPSYEQYF.

The CDR3 sequence is CASLMGASGRTEQFF. CDR3 nucleotides: TGTGCCAGCCTCATGGGGGCTAGCGGGAGGACTGAGCAGTTCTTC. The gene calls are TRBV7-8 and TRBJ2-1; 11 bases align to TRBD2. Germline assignment: CDR1 SGHVS and CDR2 FQNEAQ. Trimming cost V 8 bases and J 9 bases; bases outside gene matches: 12. This CDR3 comprises 15 residues.

J is TRBJ2-5 and V is TRBV5-1, with D possibly being TRBD1 (6 bases). The CDR3 has 18 amino acids. The germline V and J ends were trimmed by 4 bases and 4 bases, with 26 bases remaining between them. Germline V gene lookup returns CDR1 SGHRS and CDR2 YFSETQ. The CDR3 protein is CASSVGFSDRRSGETQYF. The CDR3 nucleotides are TGCGCCAGCAGCGTGGGATTTTCCGACAGGAGGAGTGGAGAGACCCAGTACTTC.